This T cell receptor beta chain was sequenced for a study of shared clonotypes between healthy human individuals. Study-level findings and limits: A limitation of the genetic and exposure-history diversity represented arose from few donors.

Clones were read by immunoSEQ multiplex PCR, and TCRdb kept only the in-frame ones, dropping some. The sample consists of around 2,000,000 clones, about 95% of them appearing once. A note on this clone: Its antigen is undetermined.

CD8 cells regarded as naive lacked CD45RO, were positively chosen for CCR7, and omitted terminally differentiated effector memory CD45RA+ cells. CDR3 length: 16 amino acids. With 5 bases clipped from V and 0 bases from J, the junction kept 4 bases outside the gene matches. Germline V gene lookup returns CDR1 SEHNR and CDR2 FQNEAQ (reference sequence). This TCR was recovered from a man between 18 and 35 years old in good health. The chain is built from TRBV7-9 and TRBJ2-1, with 10 bases fitting TRBD2. The sample taken for sequencing was naive CD8+ T cells sorted from blood. DNA for the CDR3: TGTGCCAGCAGCCCCATAGCGGGAGGCTCCTACAATGAGCAGTTCTTC. Encoded protein: CASSPIAGGSYNEQFF.